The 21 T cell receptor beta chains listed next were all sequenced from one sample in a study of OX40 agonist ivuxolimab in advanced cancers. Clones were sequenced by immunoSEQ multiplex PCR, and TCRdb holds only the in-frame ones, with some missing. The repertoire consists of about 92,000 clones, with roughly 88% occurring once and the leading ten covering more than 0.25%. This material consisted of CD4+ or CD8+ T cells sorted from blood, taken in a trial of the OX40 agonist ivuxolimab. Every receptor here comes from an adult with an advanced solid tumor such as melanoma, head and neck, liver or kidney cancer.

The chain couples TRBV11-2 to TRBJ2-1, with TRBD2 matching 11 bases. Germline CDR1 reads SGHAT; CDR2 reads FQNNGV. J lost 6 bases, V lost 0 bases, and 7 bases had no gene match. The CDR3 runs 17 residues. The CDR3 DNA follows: TGTGCCAGCAGCTTAGATTATGCGACTAGCGGGACCAATGAGCAGTTCTTC. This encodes CASSLDYATSGTNEQFF.

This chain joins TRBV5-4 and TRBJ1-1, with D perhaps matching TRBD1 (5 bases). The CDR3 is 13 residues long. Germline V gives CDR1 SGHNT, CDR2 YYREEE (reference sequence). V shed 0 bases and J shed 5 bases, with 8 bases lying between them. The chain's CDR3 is CASSLGQQTEAFF. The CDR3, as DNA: TGTGCCAGCAGCTTGGGACAGCAGACTGAAGCTTTCTTT. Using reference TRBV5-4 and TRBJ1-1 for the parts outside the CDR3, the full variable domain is ETGVTQSPTHLIKTRGQQVTLRCSSQSGHNTVSWYQQALGQGPQFIFQYYREEENGRGNFPPRFSGLQFPNYSSELNVNALELDDSALYLCASSLGQQTEAFFGQGTRLTVV.

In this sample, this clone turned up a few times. The CDR3 bases are TGTGCCAGCAGTCAGACTAACAATGAGCAGTTCTTC. This translates into CASSQTNNEQFF. The chain employs TRBV14 and TRBJ2-1, with a weak D call TRBD2 (5 bases). With 6 bases removed from V and 5 bases from J, the gap between germline ends came to 8 bases. The CDR3 totals 12 residues. CDR1 is SGHDN and CDR2 is FVKESK in the germline V gene.

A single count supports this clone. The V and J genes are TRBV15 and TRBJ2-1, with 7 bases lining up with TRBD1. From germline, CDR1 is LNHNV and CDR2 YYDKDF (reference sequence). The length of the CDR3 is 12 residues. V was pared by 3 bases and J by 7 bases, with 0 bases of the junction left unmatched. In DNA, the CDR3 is TGTGCCACCAGCAGCAGGGGGAATGAGCAGTTCTTC. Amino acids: CATSSRGNEQFF.

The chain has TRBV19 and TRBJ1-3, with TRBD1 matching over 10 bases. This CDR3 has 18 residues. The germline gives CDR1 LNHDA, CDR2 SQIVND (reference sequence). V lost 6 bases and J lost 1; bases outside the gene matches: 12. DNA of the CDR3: TGTGCCAGTAGGATGACAGGGGGCGACTTTCGTTCTGGAAACACCATATATTTT. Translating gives CASRMTGGDFRSGNTIYF.

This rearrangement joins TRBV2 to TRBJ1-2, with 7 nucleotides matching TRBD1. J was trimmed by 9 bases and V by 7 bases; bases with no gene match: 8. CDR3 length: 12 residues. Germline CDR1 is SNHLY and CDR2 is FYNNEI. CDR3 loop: CASNRQGWSYTF. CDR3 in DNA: TGTGCCAGCAACAGACAGGGTTGGAGCTACACCTTC.

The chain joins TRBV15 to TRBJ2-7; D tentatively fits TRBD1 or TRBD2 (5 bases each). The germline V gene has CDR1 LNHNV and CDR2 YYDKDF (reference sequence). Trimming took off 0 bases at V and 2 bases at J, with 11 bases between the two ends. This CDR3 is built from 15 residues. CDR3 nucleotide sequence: TGTGCCACCAGCAGAGAAGACGGGGACCCCTACGAGCAGTACTTC. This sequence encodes CATSREDGDPYEQYF. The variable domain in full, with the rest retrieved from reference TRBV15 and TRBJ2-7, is DAMVIQNPRYQVTQFGKPVTLSCSQTLNHNVMYWYQQKSSQAPKLLFHYYDKDFNNEADTPDNFQSRRPNTSFCFLDIRSPGLGDTAMYLCATSREDGDPYEQYFGPGTRLTVT.

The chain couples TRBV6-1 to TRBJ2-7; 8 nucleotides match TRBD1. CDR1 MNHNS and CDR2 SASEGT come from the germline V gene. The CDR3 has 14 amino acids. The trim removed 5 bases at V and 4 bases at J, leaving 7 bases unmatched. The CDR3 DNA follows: TGTGCCAGCAGTAGACAGGGGCCGGCGTACGAGCAGTACTTC. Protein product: CASSRQGPAYEQYF.

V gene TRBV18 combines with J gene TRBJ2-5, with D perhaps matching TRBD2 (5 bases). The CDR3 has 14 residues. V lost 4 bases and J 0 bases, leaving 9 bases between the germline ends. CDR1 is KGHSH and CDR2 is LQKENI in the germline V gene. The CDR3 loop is CASSRDYNQETQYF. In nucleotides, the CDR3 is TGTGCCAGCTCACGAGACTACAACCAAGAGACCCAGTACTTC.

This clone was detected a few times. CDR3 region: CASSPGGTGDQETQYF. The CDR3 region has the DNA TGCGCCAGCAGCCCAGGAGGGACAGGGGACCAAGAGACCCAGTACTTC. The chain carries TRBV4-1 and TRBJ2-5; TRBD1 agrees at 10 bases. This CDR3 comprises 16 residues. Germline CDR1 reads MGHRA; CDR2 reads YSYEKL. V dropped 4 bases and J dropped 0; count of bases not matched to a gene: 5.

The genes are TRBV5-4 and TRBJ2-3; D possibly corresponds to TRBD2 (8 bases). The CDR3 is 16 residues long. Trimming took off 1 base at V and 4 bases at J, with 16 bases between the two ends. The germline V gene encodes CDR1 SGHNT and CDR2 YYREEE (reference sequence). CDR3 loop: CASSLKGAGGPDTQYF. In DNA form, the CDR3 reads TGTGCCAGCAGCTTGAAGGGGGCGGGAGGCCCAGATACGCAGTATTTT.

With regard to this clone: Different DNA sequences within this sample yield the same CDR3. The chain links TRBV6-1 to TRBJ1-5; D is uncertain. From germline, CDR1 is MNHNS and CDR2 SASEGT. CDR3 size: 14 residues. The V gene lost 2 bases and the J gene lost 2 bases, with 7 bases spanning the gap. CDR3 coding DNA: TGTGCCAGCAGTGAACTCAGAGGCAATCAGCCCCAGCATTTT. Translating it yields CASSELRGNQPQHF.

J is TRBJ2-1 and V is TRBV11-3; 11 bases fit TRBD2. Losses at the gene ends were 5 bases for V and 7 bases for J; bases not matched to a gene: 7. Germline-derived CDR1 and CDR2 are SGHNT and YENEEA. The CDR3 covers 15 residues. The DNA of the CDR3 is TGTGCCAGCAGCACTATAGCGGGAGGGCCGAATGAGCAGTTCTTC. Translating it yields CASSTIAGGPNEQFF.

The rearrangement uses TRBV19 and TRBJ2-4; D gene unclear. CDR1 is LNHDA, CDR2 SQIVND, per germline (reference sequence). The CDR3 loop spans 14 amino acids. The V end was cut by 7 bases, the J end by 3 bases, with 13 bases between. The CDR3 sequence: CASIPRSYKNIQYF. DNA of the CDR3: TGTGCCAGTATCCCCCGTAGTTACAAAAACATTCAGTACTTC.

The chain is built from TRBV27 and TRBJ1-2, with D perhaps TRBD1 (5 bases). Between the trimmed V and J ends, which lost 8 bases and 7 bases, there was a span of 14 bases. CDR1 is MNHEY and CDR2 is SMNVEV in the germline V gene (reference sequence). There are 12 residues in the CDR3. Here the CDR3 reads CASGTSVFGYTF. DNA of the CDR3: TGTGCCAGCGGGACCTCCGTTTTTGGCTACACCTTC.

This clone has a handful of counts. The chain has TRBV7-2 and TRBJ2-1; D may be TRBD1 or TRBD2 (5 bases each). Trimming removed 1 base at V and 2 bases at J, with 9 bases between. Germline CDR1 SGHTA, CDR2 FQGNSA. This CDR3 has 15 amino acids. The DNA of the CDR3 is TGTGCCAGCAGCTTAGACGGGGACGCCTACAATGAGCAGTTCTTC. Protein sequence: CASSLDGDAYNEQFF.

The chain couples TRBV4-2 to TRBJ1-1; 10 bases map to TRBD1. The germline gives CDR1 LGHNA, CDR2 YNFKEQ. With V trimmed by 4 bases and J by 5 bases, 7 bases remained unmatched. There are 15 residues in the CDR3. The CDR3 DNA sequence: TGTGCCAGCAGCCGGGAGGGACAGGGGAAGACTGAAGCTTTCTTT. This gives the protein CASSREGQGKTEAFF.

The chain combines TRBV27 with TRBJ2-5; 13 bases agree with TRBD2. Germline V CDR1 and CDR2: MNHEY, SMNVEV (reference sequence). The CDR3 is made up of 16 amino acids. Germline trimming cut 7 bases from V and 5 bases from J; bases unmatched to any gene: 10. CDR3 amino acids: CASTPTSGREWETQYF. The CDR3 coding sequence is TGTGCCAGCACCCCCACTAGCGGGAGGGAGTGGGAGACCCAGTACTTC.

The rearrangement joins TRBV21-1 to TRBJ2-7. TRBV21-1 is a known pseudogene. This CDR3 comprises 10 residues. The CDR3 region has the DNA TGTGCCAGCGCACCCTACGAGCAGTACTTC. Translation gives CASAPYEQYF.

The CDR3 DNA reads as TGTGCCAGCAGTTACTCTCCAGGGGGCAATCAGCCCCAGCATTTT. Its protein is CASSYSPGGNQPQHF. The chain is built from TRBV6-5 and TRBJ1-5, with D possibly being TRBD1 (6 bases). V gave up 0 bases and J gave up 2 bases, with 8 bases separating them. The V gene's germline CDR1 is MNHEY and CDR2 SVGAGI. The CDR3 has 15 residues.

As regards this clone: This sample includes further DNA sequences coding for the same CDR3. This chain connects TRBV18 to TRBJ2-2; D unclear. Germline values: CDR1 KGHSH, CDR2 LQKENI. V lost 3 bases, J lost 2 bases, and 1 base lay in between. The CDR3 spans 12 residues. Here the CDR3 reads CASSPNTGELFF. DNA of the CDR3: TGTGCCAGCTCACCTAACACCGGGGAGCTGTTTTTT.